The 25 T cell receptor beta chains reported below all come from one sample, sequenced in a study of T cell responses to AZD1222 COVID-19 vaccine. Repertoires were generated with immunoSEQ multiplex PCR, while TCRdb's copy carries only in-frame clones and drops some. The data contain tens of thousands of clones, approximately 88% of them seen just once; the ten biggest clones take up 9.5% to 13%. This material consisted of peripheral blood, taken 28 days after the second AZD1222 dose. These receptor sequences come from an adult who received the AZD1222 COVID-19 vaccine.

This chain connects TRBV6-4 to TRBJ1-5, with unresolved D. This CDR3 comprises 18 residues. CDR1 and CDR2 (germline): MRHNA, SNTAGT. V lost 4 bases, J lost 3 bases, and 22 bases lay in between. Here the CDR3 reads CASSGPRRPAPYNQPQHF. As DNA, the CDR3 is TGTGCCAGCAGTGGACCCCGCCGGCCTGCTCCATACAATCAGCCCCAGCATTTT.

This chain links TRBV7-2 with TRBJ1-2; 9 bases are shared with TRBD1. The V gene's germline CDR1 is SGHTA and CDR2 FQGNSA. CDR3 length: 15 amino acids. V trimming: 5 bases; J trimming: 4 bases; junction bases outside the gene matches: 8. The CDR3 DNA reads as TGTGCCAGCAGCCCCGGACAGGGGCCAAGCTATGGCTACACCTTC. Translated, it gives CASSPGQGPSYGYTF.

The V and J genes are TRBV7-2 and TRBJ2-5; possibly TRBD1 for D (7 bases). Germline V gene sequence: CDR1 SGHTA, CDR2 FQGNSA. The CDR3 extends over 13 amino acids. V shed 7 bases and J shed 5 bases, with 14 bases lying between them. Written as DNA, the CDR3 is TGTGCCAGCAAACGAGCAGGGGGGGAGACCCAGTACTTC. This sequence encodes CASKRAGGETQYF.

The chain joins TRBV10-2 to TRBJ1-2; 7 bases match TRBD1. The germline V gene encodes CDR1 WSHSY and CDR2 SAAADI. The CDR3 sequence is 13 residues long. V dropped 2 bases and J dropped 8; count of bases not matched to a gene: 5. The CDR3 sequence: CASSEVQGRGYTF. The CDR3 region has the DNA TGCGCCAGCAGTGAGGTACAGGGGAGAGGCTACACCTTC.

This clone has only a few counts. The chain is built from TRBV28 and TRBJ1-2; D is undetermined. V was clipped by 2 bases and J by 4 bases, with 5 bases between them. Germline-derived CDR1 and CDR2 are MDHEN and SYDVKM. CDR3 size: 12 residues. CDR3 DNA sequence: TGTGCCAGCAGTTTAAGGCTCTATGGCTACACCTTC. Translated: CASSLRLYGYTF.

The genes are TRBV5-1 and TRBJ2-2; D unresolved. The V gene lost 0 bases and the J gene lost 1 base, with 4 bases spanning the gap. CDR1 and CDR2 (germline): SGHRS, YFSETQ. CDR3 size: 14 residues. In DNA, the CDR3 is TGCGCCAGCAGCTTGGGCGGGAACACCGGGGAGCTGTTTTTT. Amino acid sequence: CASSLGGNTGELFF.

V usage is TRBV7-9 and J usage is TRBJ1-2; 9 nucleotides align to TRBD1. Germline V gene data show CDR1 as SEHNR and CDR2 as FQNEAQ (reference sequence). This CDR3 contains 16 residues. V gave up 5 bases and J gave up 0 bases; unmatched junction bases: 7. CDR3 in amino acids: CASSPRGQGPNYGYTF. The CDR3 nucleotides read TGTGCCAGCAGCCCTAGGGGACAGGGCCCTAACTATGGCTACACCTTC.

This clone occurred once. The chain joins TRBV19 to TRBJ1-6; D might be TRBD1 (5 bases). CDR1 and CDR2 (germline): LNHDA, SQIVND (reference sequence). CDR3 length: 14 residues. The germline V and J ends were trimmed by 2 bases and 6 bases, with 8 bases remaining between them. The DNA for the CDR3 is TGTGCCAGTAGTATAACGGGGGGTAATTCACCCCTCCACTTT. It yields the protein CASSITGGNSPLHF.

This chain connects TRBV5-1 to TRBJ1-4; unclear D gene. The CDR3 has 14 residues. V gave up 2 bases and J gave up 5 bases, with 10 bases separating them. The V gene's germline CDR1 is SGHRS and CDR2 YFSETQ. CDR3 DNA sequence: TGCGCCAGCAGCTTCGGAGCAGGCAATGAAAAACTGTTTTTT. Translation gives CASSFGAGNEKLFF.

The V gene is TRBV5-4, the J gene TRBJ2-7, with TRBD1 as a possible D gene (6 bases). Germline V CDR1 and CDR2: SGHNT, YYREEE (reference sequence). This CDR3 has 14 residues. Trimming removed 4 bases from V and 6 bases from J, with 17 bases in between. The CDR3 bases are TGTGCCAGCAGCCGTACAGGGTTAAAGGGCGAGCAGTACTTC. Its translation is CASSRTGLKGEQYF.

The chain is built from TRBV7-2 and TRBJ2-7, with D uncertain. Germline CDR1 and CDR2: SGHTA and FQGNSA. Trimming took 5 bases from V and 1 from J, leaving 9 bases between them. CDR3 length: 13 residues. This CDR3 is CASSLTKSYEQYF. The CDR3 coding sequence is TGTGCCAGCAGCCTAACGAAGTCCTACGAGCAGTACTTC.

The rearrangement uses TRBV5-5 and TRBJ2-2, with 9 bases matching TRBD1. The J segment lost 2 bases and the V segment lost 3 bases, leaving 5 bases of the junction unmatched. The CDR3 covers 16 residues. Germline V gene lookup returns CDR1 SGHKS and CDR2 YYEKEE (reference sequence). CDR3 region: CASSYPGQGNTGELFF. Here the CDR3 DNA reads TGTGCCAGCAGCTATCCGGGACAGGGAAACACCGGGGAGCTGTTTTTT.

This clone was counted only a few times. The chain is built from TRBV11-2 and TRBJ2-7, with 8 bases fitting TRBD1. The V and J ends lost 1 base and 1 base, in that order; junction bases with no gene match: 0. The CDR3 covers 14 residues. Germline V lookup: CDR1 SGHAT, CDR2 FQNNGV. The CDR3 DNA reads TGTGCCAGCAGCTTAGGGGACAGGTCCTACGAGCAGTACTTC. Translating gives CASSLGDRSYEQYF.

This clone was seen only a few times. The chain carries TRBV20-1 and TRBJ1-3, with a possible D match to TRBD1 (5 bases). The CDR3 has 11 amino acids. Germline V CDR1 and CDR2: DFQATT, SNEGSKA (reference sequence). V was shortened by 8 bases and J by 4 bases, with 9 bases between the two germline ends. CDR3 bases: TGCAGTTTCAGGGTGGGAAACACCATATATTTT. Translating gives CSFRVGNTIYF.

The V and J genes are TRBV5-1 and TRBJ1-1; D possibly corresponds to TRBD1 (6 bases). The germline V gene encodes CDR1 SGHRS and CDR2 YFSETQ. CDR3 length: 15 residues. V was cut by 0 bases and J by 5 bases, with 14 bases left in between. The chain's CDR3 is CASSLAGGLGTEAFF. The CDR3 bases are TGCGCCAGCAGCTTGGCCGGGGGGCTGGGAACTGAAGCTTTCTTT.

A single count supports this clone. This chain's CDR3 is CASSIVAQETQYF. The CDR3 DNA follows: TGTGCCAGTAGTATAGTGGCCCAAGAGACCCAGTACTTC. The J gene is TRBJ2-5, the V gene TRBV19; D gene unclear. This CDR3 region has 13 residues. V lost 1 base to trimming and J lost 1 base, with 4 bases between them. Germline values: CDR1 LNHDA, CDR2 SQIVND (reference sequence). Supplemented by reference TRBV19 and TRBJ2-5, the full variable domain reads DGGITQSPKYLFRKEGQNVTLSCEQNLNHDAMYWYRQDPGQGLRLIYYSQIVNDFQKGDIAEGYSVSREKKESFPLTVTSAQKNPTAFYLCASSIVAQETQYFGPGTRLLVL.

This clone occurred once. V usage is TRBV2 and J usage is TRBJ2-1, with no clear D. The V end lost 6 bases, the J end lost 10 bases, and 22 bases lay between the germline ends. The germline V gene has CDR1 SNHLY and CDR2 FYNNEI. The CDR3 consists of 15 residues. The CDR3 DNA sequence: TGTGCCAGCAGGTCCAATTCCGGCGCCTCGAGGGAGCAGTTCTTC. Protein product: CASRSNSGASREQFF.

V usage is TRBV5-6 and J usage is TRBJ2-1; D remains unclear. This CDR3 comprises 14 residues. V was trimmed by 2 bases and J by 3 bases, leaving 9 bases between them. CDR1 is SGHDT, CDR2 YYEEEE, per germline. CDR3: CASSFGWYYNEQFF. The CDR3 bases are TGTGCCAGCAGCTTTGGGTGGTACTACAATGAGCAGTTCTTC.

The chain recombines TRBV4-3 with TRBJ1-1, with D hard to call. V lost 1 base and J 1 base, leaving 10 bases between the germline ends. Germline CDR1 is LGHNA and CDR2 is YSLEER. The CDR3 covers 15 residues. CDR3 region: CASSQGEGQNTEAFF. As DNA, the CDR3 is TGCGCCAGCAGCCAAGGGGAGGGCCAGAACACTGAAGCTTTCTTT.

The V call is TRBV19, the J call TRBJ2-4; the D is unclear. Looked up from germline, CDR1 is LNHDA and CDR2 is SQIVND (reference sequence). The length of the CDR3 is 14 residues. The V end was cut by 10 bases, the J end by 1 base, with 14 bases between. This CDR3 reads CATVDGPAKNIQYF. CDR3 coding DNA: TGTGCCACTGTCGATGGGCCGGCCAAAAACATTCAGTACTTC.

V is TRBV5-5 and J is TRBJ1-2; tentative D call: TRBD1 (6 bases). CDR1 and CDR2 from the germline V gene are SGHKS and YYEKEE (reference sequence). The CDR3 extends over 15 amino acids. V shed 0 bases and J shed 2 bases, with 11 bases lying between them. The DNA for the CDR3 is TGTGCCAGCAGCTTGGCGGGGGCACAGAACTATGGCTACACCTTC. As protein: CASSLAGAQNYGYTF.

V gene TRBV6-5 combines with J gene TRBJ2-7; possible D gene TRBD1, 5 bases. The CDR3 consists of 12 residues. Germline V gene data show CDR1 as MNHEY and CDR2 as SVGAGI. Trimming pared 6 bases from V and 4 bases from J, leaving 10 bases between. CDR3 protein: CASRSDSYEQYF. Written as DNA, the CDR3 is TGTGCCAGCAGGTCCGACAGTTACGAGCAGTACTTC.

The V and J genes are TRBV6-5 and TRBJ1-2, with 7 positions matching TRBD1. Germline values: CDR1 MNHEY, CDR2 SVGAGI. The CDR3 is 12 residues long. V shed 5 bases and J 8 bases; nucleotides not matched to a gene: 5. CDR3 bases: TGTGCCAGCAGTACTAGGGGGCTAGGCTACACCTTC. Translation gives CASSTRGLGYTF.

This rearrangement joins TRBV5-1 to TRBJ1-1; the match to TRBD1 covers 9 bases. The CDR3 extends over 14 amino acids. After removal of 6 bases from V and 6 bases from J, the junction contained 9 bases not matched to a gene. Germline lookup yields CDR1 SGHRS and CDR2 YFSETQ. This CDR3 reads CASNTGGAFAEAFF. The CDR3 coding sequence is TGCGCCAGCAATACAGGGGGCGCTTTCGCTGAAGCTTTCTTT.

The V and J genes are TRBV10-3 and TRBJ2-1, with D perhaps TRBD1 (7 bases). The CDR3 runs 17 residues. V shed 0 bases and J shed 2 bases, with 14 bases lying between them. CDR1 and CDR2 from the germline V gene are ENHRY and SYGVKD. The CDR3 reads CAISESLQGTAYNEQFF. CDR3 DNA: TGTGCCATCAGTGAGTCCCTACAGGGGACTGCCTACAATGAGCAGTTCTTC.